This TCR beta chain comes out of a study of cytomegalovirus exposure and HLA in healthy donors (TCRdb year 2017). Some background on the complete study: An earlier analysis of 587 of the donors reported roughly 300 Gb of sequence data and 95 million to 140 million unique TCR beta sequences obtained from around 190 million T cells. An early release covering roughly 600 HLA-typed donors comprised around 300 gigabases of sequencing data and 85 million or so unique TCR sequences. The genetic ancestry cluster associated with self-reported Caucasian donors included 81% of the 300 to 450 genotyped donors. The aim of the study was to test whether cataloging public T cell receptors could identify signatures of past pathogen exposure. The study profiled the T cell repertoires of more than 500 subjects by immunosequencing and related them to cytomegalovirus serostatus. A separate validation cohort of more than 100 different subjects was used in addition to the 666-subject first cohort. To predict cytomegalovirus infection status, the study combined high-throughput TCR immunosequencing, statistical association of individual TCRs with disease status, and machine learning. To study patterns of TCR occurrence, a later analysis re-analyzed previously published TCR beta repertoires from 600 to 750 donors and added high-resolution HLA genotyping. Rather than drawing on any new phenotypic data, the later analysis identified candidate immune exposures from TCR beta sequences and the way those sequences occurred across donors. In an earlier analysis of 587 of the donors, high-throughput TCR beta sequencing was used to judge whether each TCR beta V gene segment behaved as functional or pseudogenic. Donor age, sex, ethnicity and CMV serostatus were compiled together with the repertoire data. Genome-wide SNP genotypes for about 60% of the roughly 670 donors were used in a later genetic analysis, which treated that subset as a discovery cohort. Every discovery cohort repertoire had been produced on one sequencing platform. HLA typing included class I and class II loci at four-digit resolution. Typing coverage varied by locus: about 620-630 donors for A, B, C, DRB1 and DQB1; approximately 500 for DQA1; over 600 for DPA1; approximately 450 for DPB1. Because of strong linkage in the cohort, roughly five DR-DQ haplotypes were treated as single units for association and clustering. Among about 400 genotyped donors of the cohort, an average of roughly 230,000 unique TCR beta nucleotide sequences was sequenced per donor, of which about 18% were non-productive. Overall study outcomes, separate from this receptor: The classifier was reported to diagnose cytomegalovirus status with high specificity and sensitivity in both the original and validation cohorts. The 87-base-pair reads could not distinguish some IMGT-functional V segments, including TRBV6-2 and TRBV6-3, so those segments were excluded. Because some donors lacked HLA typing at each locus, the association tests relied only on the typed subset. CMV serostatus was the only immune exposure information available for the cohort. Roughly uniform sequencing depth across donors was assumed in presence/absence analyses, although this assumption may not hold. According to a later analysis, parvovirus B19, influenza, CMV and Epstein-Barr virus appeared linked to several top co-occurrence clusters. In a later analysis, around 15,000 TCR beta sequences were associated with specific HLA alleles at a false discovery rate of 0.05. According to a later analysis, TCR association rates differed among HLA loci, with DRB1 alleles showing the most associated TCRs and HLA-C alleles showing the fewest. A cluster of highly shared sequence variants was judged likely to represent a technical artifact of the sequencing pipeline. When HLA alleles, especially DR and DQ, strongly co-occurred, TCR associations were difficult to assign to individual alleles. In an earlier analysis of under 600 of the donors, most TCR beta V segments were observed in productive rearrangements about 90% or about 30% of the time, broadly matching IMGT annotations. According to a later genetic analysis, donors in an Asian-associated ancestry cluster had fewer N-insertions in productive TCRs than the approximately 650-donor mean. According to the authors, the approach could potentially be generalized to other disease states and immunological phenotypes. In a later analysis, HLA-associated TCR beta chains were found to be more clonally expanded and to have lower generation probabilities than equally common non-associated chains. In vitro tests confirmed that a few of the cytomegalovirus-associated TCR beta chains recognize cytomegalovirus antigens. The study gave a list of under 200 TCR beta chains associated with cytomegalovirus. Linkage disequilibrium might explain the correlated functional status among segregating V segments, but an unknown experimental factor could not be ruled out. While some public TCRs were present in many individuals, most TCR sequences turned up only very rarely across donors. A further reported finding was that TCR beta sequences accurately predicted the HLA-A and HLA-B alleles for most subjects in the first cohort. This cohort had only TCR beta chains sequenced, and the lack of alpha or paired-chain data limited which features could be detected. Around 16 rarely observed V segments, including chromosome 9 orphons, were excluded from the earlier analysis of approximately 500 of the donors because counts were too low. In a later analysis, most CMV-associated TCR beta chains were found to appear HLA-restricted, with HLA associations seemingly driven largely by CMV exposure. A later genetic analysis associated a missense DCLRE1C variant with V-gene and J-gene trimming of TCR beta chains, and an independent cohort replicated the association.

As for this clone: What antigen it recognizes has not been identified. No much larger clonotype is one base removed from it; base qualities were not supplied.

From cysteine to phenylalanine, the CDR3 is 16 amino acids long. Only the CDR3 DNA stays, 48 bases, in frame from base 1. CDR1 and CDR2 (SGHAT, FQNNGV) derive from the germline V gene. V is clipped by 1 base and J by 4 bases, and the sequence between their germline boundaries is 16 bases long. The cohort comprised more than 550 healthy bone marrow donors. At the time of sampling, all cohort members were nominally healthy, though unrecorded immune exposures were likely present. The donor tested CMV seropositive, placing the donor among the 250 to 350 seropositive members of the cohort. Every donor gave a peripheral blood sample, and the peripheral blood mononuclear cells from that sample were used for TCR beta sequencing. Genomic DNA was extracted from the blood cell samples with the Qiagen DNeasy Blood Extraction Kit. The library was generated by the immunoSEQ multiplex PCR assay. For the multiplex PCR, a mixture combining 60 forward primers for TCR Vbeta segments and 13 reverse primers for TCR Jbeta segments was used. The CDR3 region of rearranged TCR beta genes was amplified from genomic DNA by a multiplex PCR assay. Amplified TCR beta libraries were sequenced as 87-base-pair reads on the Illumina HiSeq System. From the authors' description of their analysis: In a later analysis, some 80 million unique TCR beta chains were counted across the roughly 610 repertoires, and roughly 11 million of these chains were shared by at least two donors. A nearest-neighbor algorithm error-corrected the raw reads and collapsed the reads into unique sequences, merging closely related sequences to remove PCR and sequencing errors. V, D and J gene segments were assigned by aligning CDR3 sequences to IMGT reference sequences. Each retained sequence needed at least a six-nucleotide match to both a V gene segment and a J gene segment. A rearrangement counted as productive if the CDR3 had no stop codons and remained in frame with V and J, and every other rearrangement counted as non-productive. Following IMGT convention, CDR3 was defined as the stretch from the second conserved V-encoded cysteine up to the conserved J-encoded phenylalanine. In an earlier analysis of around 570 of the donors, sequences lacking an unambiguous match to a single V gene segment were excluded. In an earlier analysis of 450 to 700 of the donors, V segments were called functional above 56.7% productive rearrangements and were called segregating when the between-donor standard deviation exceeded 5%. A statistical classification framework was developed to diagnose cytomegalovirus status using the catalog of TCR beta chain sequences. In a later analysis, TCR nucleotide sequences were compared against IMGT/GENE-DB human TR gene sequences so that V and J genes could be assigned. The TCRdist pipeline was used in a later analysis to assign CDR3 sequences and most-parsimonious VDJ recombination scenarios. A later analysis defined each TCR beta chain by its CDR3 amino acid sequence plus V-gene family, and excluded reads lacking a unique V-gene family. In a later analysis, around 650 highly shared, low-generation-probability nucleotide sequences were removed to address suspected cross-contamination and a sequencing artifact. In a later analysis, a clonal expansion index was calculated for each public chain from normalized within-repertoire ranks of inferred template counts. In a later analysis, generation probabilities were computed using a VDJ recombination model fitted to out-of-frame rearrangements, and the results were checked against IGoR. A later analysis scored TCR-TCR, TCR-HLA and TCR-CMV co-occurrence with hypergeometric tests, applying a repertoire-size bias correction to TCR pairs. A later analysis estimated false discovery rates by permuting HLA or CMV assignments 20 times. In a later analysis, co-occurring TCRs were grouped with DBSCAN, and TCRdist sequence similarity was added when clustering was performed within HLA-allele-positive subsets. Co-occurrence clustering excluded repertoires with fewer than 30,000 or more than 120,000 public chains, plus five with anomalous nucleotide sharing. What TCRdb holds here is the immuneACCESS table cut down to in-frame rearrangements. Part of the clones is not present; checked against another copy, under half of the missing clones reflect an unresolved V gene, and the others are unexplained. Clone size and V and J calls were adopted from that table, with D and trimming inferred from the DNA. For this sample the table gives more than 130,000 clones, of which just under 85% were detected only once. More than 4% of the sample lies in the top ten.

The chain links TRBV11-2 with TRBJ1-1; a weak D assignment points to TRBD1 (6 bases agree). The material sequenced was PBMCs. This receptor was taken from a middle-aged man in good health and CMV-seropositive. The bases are TGTGCCAGCAGCTTAGGAGGGGGTCCGCTAACCACTGAAGCTTTCTTT. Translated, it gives CASSLGGGPLTTEAFF.